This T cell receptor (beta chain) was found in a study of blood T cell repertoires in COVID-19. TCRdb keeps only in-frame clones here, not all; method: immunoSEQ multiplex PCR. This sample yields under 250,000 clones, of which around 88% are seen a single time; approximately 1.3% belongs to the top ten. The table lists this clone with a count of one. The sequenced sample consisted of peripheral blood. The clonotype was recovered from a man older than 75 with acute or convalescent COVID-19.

The CDR3 region has the DNA TGTGCCAGCAGTCGCGTCCGACAGGGGTCACCCTCGGGGAACATTCAGTACTTC. Protein: CASSRVRQGSPSGNIQYF. The V and J genes are TRBV27 and TRBJ2-4; 8 bases fit TRBD1. From germline, CDR1 is MNHEY and CDR2 SMNVEV (reference sequence). V lost 5 bases, J lost 7 bases, and 19 bases stayed unmatched. The CDR3 is 18 amino acids.